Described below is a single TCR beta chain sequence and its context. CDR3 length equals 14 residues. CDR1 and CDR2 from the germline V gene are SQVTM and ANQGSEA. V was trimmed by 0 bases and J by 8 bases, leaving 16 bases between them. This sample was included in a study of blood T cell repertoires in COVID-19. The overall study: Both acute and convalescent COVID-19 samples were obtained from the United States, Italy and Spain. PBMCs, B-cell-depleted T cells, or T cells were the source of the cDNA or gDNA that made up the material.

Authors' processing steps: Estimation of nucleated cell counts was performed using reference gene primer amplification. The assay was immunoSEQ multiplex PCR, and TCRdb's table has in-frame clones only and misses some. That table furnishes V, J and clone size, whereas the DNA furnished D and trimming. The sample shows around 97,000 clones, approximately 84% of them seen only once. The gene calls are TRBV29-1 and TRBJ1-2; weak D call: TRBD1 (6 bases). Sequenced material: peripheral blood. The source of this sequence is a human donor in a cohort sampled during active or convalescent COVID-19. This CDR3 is CSVEEGGRSGGYTF. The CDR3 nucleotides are TGCAGCGTTGAAGAGGGGGGGCGCTCGGGCGGCTACACCTTC. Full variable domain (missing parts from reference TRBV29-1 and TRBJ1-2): SAVISQKPSRDICQRGTSLTIQCQVDSQVTMMFWYRQQPGQSLTLIATANQGSEATYESGFVIDKFPISRPNLTFSTLTVSNMSPEDSSIYLCSVEEGGRSGGYTFGSGTRLTVV.